This passage covers 9 T cell receptor beta chains from one sample sequenced in a study of PD-1 blockade in mismatch repair-deficient tumors. The repertoire was sequenced with immunoSEQ multiplex PCR; TCRdb's copy has only in-frame clones and lacks some. This sample has 120,000 or so clones; 70% to 90% occur once, and the top ten carry roughly 13%. This specimen was peripheral blood, taken 44 weeks after starting pembrolizumab. The receptors originated from an adult with mismatch repair-deficient cancer.

The CDR3 region has the DNA TGTGCCAGTAGACGGAGCGGGCAGGGTGGCTATGGCTACACCTTC. Protein sequence: CASRRSGQGGYGYTF. The rearrangement joins TRBV19 to TRBJ1-2, with D tentatively TRBD1 (5 bases). The CDR3 consists of 15 residues. Deletions cut 6 bases from V and 4 bases from J, with 18 bases between. CDR1 is LNHDA and CDR2 is SQIVND in the germline V gene (reference sequence). Together with reference TRBV19 and TRBJ1-2, the CDR3 gives the full variable domain: DGGITQSPKYLFRKEGQNVTLSCEQNLNHDAMYWYRQDPGQGLRLIYYSQIVNDFQKGDIAEGYSVSREKKESFPLTVTSAQKNPTAFYLCASRRSGQGGYGYTFGSGTRLTVV.

This chain connects TRBV28 to TRBJ1-1; D not resolved. The CDR3 is made up of 11 amino acids. V lost 6 bases, J lost 1 base, and 3 bases lay in between. Per germline, CDR1 MDHEN and CDR2 SYDVKM. For the CDR3, the DNA is TGTGCCAGCAGGTCGAACACTGAAGCTTTCTTT. It codes for CASRSNTEAFF.

This chain links TRBV29-1 with TRBJ1-2, with 9 positions matching TRBD1. The CDR3 loop spans 14 amino acids. Trimming cost V 2 bases and J 5 bases; bases outside gene matches: 6. CDR1 and CDR2 from the germline V gene are SQVTM and ANQGSEA. CDR3 DNA: TGCAGCGTTGAATTGCCGGGACAGGGATATGGCTACACCTTC. It translates to CSVELPGQGYGYTF.

The chain uses TRBV5-1 and TRBJ2-7; 10 bases agree with TRBD2. The CDR3 totals 18 residues. CDR1 is SGHRS and CDR2 is YFSETQ in the germline V gene. V was pared by 3 bases and J by 2 bases, with 14 bases of the junction left unmatched. CDR3 amino acids: CASSSGQAGTSAPYEQYF. The CDR3, as DNA: TGCGCCAGCAGCTCCGGACAGGCGGGGACTAGCGCTCCCTACGAGCAGTACTTC.

The rearrangement joins TRBV7-8 to TRBJ2-3; TRBD1 is a possible D gene (5 bases). Germline V lookup: CDR1 SGHVS, CDR2 FQNEAQ. The CDR3 runs 15 residues. V lost 5 bases, J lost 2 bases, and 14 bases lay in between. DNA for the CDR3: TGTGCCAGCAGCCCCGTGGGCAGGGACACAGATACGCAGTATTTT. Its translation: CASSPVGRDTDTQYF.

The chain links TRBV30 to TRBJ2-3, with a tentative D call TRBD1 (6 bases). There are 17 residues in the CDR3. Germline CDR1 reads GTSNPN; CDR2 reads SVGIG (reference sequence). V dropped 1 base and J dropped 0 bases, with 17 bases sitting between them. CDR3 in amino acids: CAWSGGPSWTSTDTQYF. CDR3 sequence (DNA): TGTGCCTGGAGTGGGGGGCCCTCCTGGACTAGCACAGATACGCAGTATTTT.

The chain joins TRBV19 to TRBJ2-7; 10 nucleotides agree with TRBD1. The CDR3 sequence is 13 residues long. With 6 bases clipped from V and 7 bases from J, the junction kept 6 bases outside the gene matches. Germline loops: CDR1 LNHDA, CDR2 SQIVND (reference sequence). DNA of the CDR3: TGTGCCAGTAGCGGGACAGGGGTGGGTGAGCAGTACTTC. It yields the protein CASSGTGVGEQYF.

The chain couples TRBV28 to TRBJ2-7; D assignment may be TRBD1 or TRBD2 (5 bases each). This CDR3 is built from 15 residues. From germline, CDR1 is MDHEN and CDR2 SYDVKM. The V end lost 7 bases, the J end lost 6 bases, and 22 bases lay between the germline ends. CDR3 residues: CASTPRGGPGPEQYF. CDR3 coding DNA: TGTGCCAGCACACCCCGTGGGGGTCCCGGGCCCGAGCAGTACTTC.

CDR3 sequence reads: CAGGRTGRNEQFF. The CDR3 DNA reads TGTGCCGGCGGCCGGACAGGGCGCAATGAGCAGTTCTTC. The chain joins TRBV2 to TRBJ2-1, with 8 bases matching TRBD1. CDR3 length: 13 residues. The V segment lost 11 bases and the J segment 6 bases; nucleotides outside the gene matches: 9. Germline V CDR1 and CDR2: SNHLY, FYNNEI.